One and the same sample provided the 4 T cell receptor beta chains below, sequenced in a study of T cells in localized non-small cell lung cancer. Profiled with immunoSEQ multiplex PCR; TCRdb holds only in-frame clones, not every one. The sample holds some 25,000 clones, approximately 86% seen once. The sample consisted of peripheral blood, taken before any cancer treatment. Every receptor here comes from an older male donor with stage II squamous cell lung carcinoma.

CDR3 protein: CASSLGLAGVGYEQYF. In nucleotides, the CDR3 is TGTGCCAGCAGCTTGGGACTAGCGGGAGTCGGGTACGAGCAGTACTTC. This chain uses TRBV7-9 with TRBJ2-7; TRBD2 matches at 14 bases. CDR1 is SEHNR and CDR2 is FQNEAQ in the germline V gene (reference sequence). The CDR3 has 16 residues. V was clipped by 3 bases and J by 4 bases; unmatched bases: 5.

The chain recombines TRBV5-1 with TRBJ2-1; TRBD1 might be the D (5 bases). Per the germline V gene, CDR1 is SGHRS and CDR2 is YFSETQ. This CDR3 region has 13 residues. Between the trimmed V and J ends, which lost 1 base and 4 bases, there was a span of 6 bases. In nucleotides, the CDR3 is TGCGCCAGCAGCTTGAAGGGGTACAATGAGCAGTTCTTC. Amino acid sequence: CASSLKGYNEQFF.

V and J are TRBV5-6 and TRBJ2-5; 7 bases line up with TRBD2. Germline assignment: CDR1 SGHDT and CDR2 YYEEEE. The length of the CDR3 is 14 residues. With V trimmed by 5 bases and J by 3 bases, 7 bases remained unmatched. The CDR3 region has the DNA TGTGCCAGCAGGTCATTTGGGGGGGAAGAGACCCAGTACTTC. Translation gives CASRSFGGEETQYF.

A word on this clone: The sample contains more than one DNA sequence encoding this CDR3. V usage is TRBV6-5 and J usage is TRBJ1-1; no definite D call. The CDR3 runs to 14 residues. The V end lost 6 bases, the J end lost 2 bases, and 13 bases lay between the germline ends. Germline CDR1 and CDR2: MNHEY and SVGAGI. CDR3 bases: TGTGCCAGCAGCCGGACCGAGCTCAACACTGAAGCTTTCTTT. As protein: CASSRTELNTEAFF.